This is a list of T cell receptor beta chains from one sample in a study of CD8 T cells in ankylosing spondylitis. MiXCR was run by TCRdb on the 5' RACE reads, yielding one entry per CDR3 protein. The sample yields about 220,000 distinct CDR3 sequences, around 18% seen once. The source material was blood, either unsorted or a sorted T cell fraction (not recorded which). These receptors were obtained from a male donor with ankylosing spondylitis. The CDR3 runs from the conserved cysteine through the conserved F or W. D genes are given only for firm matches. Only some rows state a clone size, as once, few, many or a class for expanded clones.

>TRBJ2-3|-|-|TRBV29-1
CSVSISWGVTDTQYF
TGCAGCGTTTCTATTTCATGGGGTGTAACAGATACGCAGTATTTT
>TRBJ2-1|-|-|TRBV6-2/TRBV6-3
CASSPHEGGSYNEQFF
TGTGCCAGCAGCCCTCACGAGGGAGGTTCCTACAATGAGCAGTTCTTC
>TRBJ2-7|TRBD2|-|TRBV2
CASSFSGSNEQYF
TGTGCCAGCAGTTTTAGCGGGAGTAACGAGCAGTATTTC
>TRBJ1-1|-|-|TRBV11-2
CASSLVIMGDNTEAFF
TGTGCCAGCAGCTTAGTCATAATGGGAGACAACACTGAAGCTTTCTTT
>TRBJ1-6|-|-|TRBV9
CASSGGGLGSPLHF
TGTGCCAGCAGCGGGGGGGGACTAGGGTCACCCCTCCACTTT
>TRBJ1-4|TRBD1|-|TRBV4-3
CASSQDSGTATNEKLFF
TGCGCCAGCAGCCAAGACTCCGGGACAGCAACTAATGAAAAACTGTTTTTT
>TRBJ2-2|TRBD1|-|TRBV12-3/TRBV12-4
CASSFGQGDTGELFF
TGTGCCAGCAGTTTCGGACAGGGGGACACCGGGGAGCTGTTTTTT
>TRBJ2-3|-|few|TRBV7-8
CASSLDYLTDTQYF
TGTGCCAGCAGCTTAGACTACCTCACAGATACGCAGTATTTT
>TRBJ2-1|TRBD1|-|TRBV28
CASSRPGTGDEQFF
TGTGCCAGCAGTCGCCCGGGGACAGGGGATGAGCAGTTCTTC
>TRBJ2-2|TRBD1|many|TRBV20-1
CSARPGGDAGELFF
TGCAGTGCCCGGCCAGGGGGCGACGCCGGGGAGCTGTTTTTT
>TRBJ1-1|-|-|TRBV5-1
CARELGVAEAFF
TGCGCCAGAGAGTTAGGGGTGGCTGAAGCTTTCTTT
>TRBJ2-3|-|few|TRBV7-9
CASRGPSSTSSTDTQYF
TGTGCCAGCAGGGGTCCGAGCTCAACTTCTAGCACAGATACGCAGTATTTT
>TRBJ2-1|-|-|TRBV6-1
CASSEDPYLTQGGQFF
TGTGCCAGCAGTGAAGACCCCTATCTCACTCAGGGAGGGCAGTTCTTC
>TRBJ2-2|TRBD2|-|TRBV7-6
CASSPTAGEGFLPSTGELFF
TGTGCCAGCAGCCCGACCGCGGGGGAGGGCTTTCTCCCCTCTACCGGGGAGCTGTTTTTT
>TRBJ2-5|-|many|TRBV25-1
CASLLGETQYF
TGTGCCAGCTTGCTCGGAGAGACCCAGTACTTC
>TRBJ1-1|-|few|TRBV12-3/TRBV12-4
CASSPWSGVNTEAFF
TGTGCCAGCAGCCCTTGGTCAGGCGTCAACACTGAAGCTTTCTTT
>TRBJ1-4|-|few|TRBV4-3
CASSQGMGWAEKLFF
TGCGCCAGCAGCCAAGGGATGGGCTGGGCTGAAAAACTGTTTTTT
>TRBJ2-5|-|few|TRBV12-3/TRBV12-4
CASSPGPTQETQYF
TGTGCCAGCAGCCCGGGACCAACCCAAGAGACCCAGTACTTC
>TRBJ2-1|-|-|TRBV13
CASSFLRGEGENNEQFF
TGTGCCAGCAGCTTCCTCCGGGGGGAGGGGGAGAACAATGAGCAGTTCTTC
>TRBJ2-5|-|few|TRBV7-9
CASSPRAYIEETQYF
TGTGCCAGCAGCCCCCGGGCCTATATCGAGGAGACCCAGTACTTC
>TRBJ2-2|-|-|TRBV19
CASSMDREHTGELFF
TGTGCCAGTAGTATGGACCGGGAGCACACCGGGGAGCTGTTTTTT
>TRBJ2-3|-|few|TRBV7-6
CASSLLVSGSSTDTQYF
TGTGCCAGCAGCTTACTGGTCTCGGGGTCTAGCACAGATACGCAGTATTTT
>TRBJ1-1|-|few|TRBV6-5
CASSYGGGTEAFF
TGTGCCAGCAGTTACGGCGGGGGGACTGAAGCTTTCTTT
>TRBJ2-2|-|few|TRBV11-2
CASSLEGGLGELFF
TGTGCCAGCAGCTTAGAAGGGGGGCTCGGGGAGCTGTTTTTT
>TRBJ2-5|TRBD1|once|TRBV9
CASSEDRGETQYF
TGTGCCAGCAGCGAGGACAGGGGTGAGACCCAGTACTTC
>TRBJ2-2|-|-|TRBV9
CASSVRDSTNTGELFF
TGTGCCAGCAGCGTGCGGGACTCAACGAACACCGGGGAGCTGTTTTTT
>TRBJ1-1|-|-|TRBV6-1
CASSHDPNTEAFF
TGTGCCAGCAGCCACGACCCGAACACTGAAGCTTTCTTT
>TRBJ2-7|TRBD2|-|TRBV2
CASSEIAGGLAYEQYF
TGTGCCAGCAGTGAGATAGCGGGGGGGCTCGCCTACGAGCAGTACTTC
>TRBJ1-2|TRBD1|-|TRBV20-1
CSASHTGGGNRGYGYTF
TGCAGTGCTAGTCACACAGGGGGCGGGAATCGGGGCTATGGCTACACCTTC
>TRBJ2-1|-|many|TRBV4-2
CASSHVSSTYEQFF
TGTGCCAGCAGCCATGTATCCTCAACCTATGAGCAGTTCTTC
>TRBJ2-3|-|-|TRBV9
CASSLNNLAFTDTQYF
TGTGCCAGCAGCCTGAACAACTTGGCTTTCACAGATACGCAGTATTTT
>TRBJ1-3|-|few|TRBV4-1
CASSQEFSAGSGNTIYF
TGCGCCAGCAGCCAAGAGTTTAGCGCGGGTTCAGGAAACACCATATATTTT
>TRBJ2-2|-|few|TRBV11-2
CASSLWELNTGELFF
TGTGCCAGCAGCTTATGGGAGTTGAACACCGGGGAGCTGTTTTTT
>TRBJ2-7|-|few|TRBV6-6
CASSYFYEQYF
TGTGCCAGCAGTTACTTCTACGAGCAGTACTTC
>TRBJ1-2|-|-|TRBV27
CASSPNGAIGGYTF
TGTGCCAGCAGTCCTAACGGGGCTATTGGGGGCTACACCTTC
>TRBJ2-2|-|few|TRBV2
CASSGTENTGELFF
TGTGCCAGCAGTGGGACAGAGAACACCGGGGAGCTGTTTTTT
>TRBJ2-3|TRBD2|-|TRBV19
CASRSGRVTDTQYF
TGTGCCAGTCGAAGCGGGAGGGTCACAGATACGCAGTATTTT
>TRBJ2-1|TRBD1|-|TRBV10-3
CAISEGTGGLLNNEQFF
TGTGCCATCAGTGAGGGGACAGGGGGCTTACTCAACAATGAGCAGTTCTTC
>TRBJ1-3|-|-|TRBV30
CAWSITDRTKNSGNTIYF
TGTGCCTGGAGTATCACAGACAGAACTAAAAACTCTGGAAACACCATATATTTT
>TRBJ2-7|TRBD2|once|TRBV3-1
CASSPRGLAGTYEQYF
TGTGCCAGCAGCCCCCGGGGACTAGCGGGGACCTACGAGCAGTACTTC